This TCR beta chain derives from a study of CD8+ T cells in alopecia areata (dated by TCRdb to 2016 to 2018). About the full investigation: The treated patients took part in an open-label pilot trial in which moderate-to-severe alopecia areata was treated with oral tofacitinib at 5 to 10 mg twice daily. Patients received tofacitinib for 6 to 18 months and were then followed off drug for 6 months to check for delayed response and recurrence. High-throughput TCRbeta sequencing was used to examine T cell clonal expansion in alopecia areata in both the C3H/HeJ mouse model and human patients. Scalp tissue and sorted CD4+ and CD8+ peripheral blood T cells from patchy and totalis/universalis alopecia areata patients and from healthy controls were covered by human TCRbeta sequencing. Biopsies were taken from tofacitinib-treated patients at baseline and at 4 and 24 weeks of treatment, and a later scalp biopsy was taken in several of the tofacitinib-treated patients. Clonality in the scalp was compared among normal scalp (n=4), patchy alopecia areata scalp (n=8), and alopecia totalis/universalis scalp (n=8). RNA came from the PAXgene miRNA kit for fixed scalp, the miRNeasy kit for PBMCs, and the RNeasy kit for mouse skin. Amplification of TCRbeta CDR3 regions was done by immunoSEQ multiplex PCR using 35 Vbeta forward primers and 13 Jbeta reverse primers. What the research found in general, with its limitations: Shared TCR sequences between patients were less evident than in mice, which may be partly attributable to HLA diversity in the patient population. Unlike mouse skin, where gammadelta T cells dominate, normal human skin contains resident alphabeta T cells that get sequenced too, which complicates analysis of the scalp TCR repertoire. Higher clonality and more expanded CD8+ clones were observed in lesional scalp than in normal scalp, particularly in alopecia totalis/universalis, a finding suggestive of antigenic drive.

To prepare the library, the immunoSEQ multiplex PCR assay was applied. RNA was extracted from all samples and reverse transcribed into cDNA as template for TCR sequencing. First-strand cDNA was synthesized using SuperScript III with a 2:1 mix of oligo-dT and random hexamers. A synthetic immune receptor repertoire was used to measure amplification bias, and any remaining bias was corrected computationally. In the paper's pipeline: Raw reads were preprocessed for error removal, and CDR3 was defined according to IMGT conventions as running from the conserved cysteine to phenylalanine. Clonality was calculated as 1 minus Shannon entropy normalized by log2 of the number of productive unique TCRs. Whether scalp clones were CD4 or CD8 was inferred by matching scalp TCRbeta sequences against CD4 and CD8 repertoires sorted from blood. TCRdb obtained this table from immuneACCESS and retained in-frame rearrangements with V and J assigned. These tables miss some clones; where compared with another copy, unresolved V genes account for less than half of the shortfall, and the remainder is unexplained. D and trimming come from the DNA, and the V and J calls and clone size come from that table. For this sample there are over 200,000 clones; 50% to 65% appear just once. 0.45% of the sample is in the top ten clones.

A word on this clone: Its antigen specificity is not known. Base qualities are not recorded, but no much larger clone differs from it by a single base.

The time point label here, explained by the study, means: baseline before oral tofacitinib. Lesional scalp punch biopsies and peripheral blood were obtained from alopecia areata patients. PBMCs were isolated by density centrifugation and stained for CD3, CD4 and CD8, and CD4+ and CD8+ T cells were sorted on a FACSAria. Including cysteine and phenylalanine, the CDR3 has 13 amino acids. Here the CDR3 DNA is all that survives: 39 bases in frame from base 1. Looking up the germline V gene yields CDR1 SNHLY and CDR2 FYNNEI. Trimmed from V: 7 bases; trimmed from J: 6 bases; junction bases lacking a gene match: 7.

The sample consisted of CD4+ T cells sorted from blood, taken at week 0. This clonotype was sampled from a human donor with alopecia areata. This sequence uses TRBV2 and TRBJ2-3, and 7 junctional nucleotides match TRBD2. The nucleotide sequence is given as TGTGCCAGCACTCGGGACTACAGGGATACGCAGTATTTT. It encodes CASTRDYRDTQYF.